The TCR beta chain under discussion was sequenced for a study of neoadjuvant anti-PD-1 for oral cavity cancer. Deletions cut 10 bases from V and 2 bases from J, with 8 bases between. Germline V gene data show CDR1 as ENHRY and CDR2 as SYGVKD. This CDR3 has 11 residues. This clone was counted a few times. Method: immunoSEQ multiplex PCR; TCRdb's copy keeps in-frame clones and lacks some. This repertoire shows 15,000 to 20,000 clones, roughly 69% found once; its top ten account for over 2%. The chain joins TRBV10-3 to TRBJ2-5; D may correspond to TRBD1 or TRBD2 (5 bases each). This TCR was recovered from a person aged 35-79 years with oral cavity squamous cell carcinoma. The specimen comprised PBMCs, sampled before nivolumab (anti-PD-1) treatment. CDR3 nucleotide sequence: TGTGCCACTGGGGGACAAGAGACCCAGTACTTC. This gives the protein CATGGQETQYF.